At least ten counts were recorded for the clone carrying this T cell receptor beta chain. Its target is not known. The data originate from a study of CD8 T cells in ankylosing spondylitis. Study outcomes and limitations: Within ankylosing spondylitis blood, a TCR beta motif made up of roughly eight highly homologous variants appeared to be characteristic. Relatively scarce in peripheral blood, disease-linked clones were CD8+.

From germline, CDR1 is SGHRS and CDR2 YFSETQ. The junction had 9 bases not matched to a gene; V was cut back by 4 bases and J by 5 bases. The CDR3 length is 14 residues. MiXCR, applied by TCRdb to the 5' RACE reads, yields one record per CDR3 protein. The profile shows under 400,000 distinct CDR3 sequences, around 10% of them singletons. The sequencing input was blood, either unsorted or a sorted T cell fraction (not recorded which). The genes are TRBV5-1 and TRBJ2-7; 7 nucleotides match TRBD1. This sequence was found in a female donor with ankylosing spondylitis or in good health (not recorded which). This CDR3 reads CASSRSTGVNEQYF. CDR3 sequence (DNA): TGCGCCAGCAGCCGCTCTACAGGGGTCAACGAGCAGTACTTC.